This T cell receptor beta chain was sequenced during a study of cytomegalovirus exposure and HLA in healthy donors (dated by TCRdb to about 2017). General notes on the study: An earlier analysis of approximately 550 of the donors reported approximately 270 Gb of sequence data and 120 million or so unique TCR beta sequences from roughly 200 million T cells. Roughly 290 gigabases of sequencing data and tens of millions of unique TCR sequences made up an early release that covered several hundred HLA-typed donors. Among the roughly 430 genotyped donors, around 81% belonged to the genetic ancestry cluster associated with self-reported Caucasian donors. The study aimed to test whether cataloging public T cell receptors could reveal signatures of past pathogen exposure. The study used immunosequencing to profile the T cell repertoires of approximately 690 subjects and linked those repertoires to cytomegalovirus serostatus. Besides the first cohort of hundreds of subjects, a separate validation cohort made up of 90 to 150 different subjects was used. High-throughput TCR immunosequencing, statistical association of individual TCRs with disease status, and machine learning were combined to predict cytomegalovirus infection status. A later analysis re-analyzed previously published TCR beta repertoires from 600 to 850 donors and added high-resolution HLA genotyping to study TCR occurrence patterns. Rather than drawing on any new phenotypic data, the later analysis identified candidate immune exposures from TCR beta sequences and the way those sequences occurred across donors. An earlier analysis of 587 of the donors used high-throughput TCR beta sequencing to judge whether each TCR beta V gene segment behaved as functional or pseudogenic. Alongside the repertoire data, information on donor age, sex, ethnicity and CMV serostatus was compiled. A later genetic analysis took genome-wide SNP genotypes for about 55% of the 666 donors and used that subset as a discovery cohort. All discovery cohort repertoires had been generated on a single sequencing platform. Both class I and class II loci were covered by HLA typing, at four-digit resolution. The number of typed donors differed by locus: roughly 629-640 for A, B, C, DRB1 and DQB1; 522 for DQA1; around 580 for DPA1; and approximately 450 for DPB1. Because of strong linkage in the cohort, four to six DR-DQ haplotypes were treated as single units for association and clustering. Across 398 genotyped donors of the cohort, an average of roughly 230,000 unique TCR beta nucleotide sequences per donor were sequenced, and roughly 17% of those sequences were non-productive.

The cohort comprised 550 to 700 healthy bone marrow donors. At the time of sampling, all cohort members were nominally healthy, though unrecorded immune exposures were likely present. The donor was CMV seronegative and belonged to the group of 380 or so seronegative cohort members. A peripheral blood sample was provided by each donor, and peripheral blood mononuclear cells were used for TCR beta sequencing. Genomic DNA was extracted from the blood cell samples with the Qiagen DNeasy Blood Extraction Kit. Beyond this particular receptor, the publication reports: V-gene and J-gene trimming of TCR beta chains was associated with a missense DCLRE1C variant in a later genetic analysis, and the association was replicated in an independent cohort. Sequencing depth was assumed to be roughly uniform across donors in the presence/absence analyses, though that assumption may not hold. Strong co-occurrence of HLA alleles, especially DR and DQ, made assigning TCR associations to individual alleles difficult. Because some donors lacked HLA typing at each locus, the association tests relied only on the typed subset. In vitro tests confirmed that three of the cytomegalovirus-associated TCR beta chains recognize cytomegalovirus antigens. According to a later genetic analysis, donors in an Asian-associated ancestry cluster had fewer N-insertions in productive TCRs than the approximately 700-donor mean. A further reported finding was that TCR beta sequences accurately predicted the HLA-A and HLA-B alleles for most subjects in the first cohort. In an earlier analysis of more than 450 of the donors, most TCR beta V segments were observed in productive rearrangements about 87% or about 30% of the time, broadly matching IMGT annotations. The earlier analysis of fewer than 750 of the donors excluded over 15 rarely observed V segments, including chromosome 9 orphons, because counts were too low. A total of 150 or so TCR beta chains were listed by the study as associated with cytomegalovirus. In a later analysis, some 18,000 TCR beta sequences were associated with specific HLA alleles at a false discovery rate of 0.05. Linkage disequilibrium might explain the correlated functional status among segregating V segments, but an unknown experimental factor could not be excluded. According to a later analysis, parvovirus B19, influenza, CMV and Epstein-Barr virus appeared linked to several top co-occurrence clusters. It was suggested by the authors that the approach could potentially be generalized to other disease states and immunological phenotypes. The sequencing pipeline was judged likely to have produced a cluster of highly shared sequence variants as a technical artifact. A later analysis found that HLA-associated TCR beta chains were more clonally expanded and had lower generation probabilities than equally common non-associated chains. In both the original and validation cohorts, the classifier was reported to diagnose cytomegalovirus status with high specificity and sensitivity. This cohort had only TCR beta chains sequenced, and the lack of alpha or paired-chain data limited which features could be detected. CMV serostatus was the only immune exposure information available for the cohort. According to a later analysis, most CMV-associated TCR beta chains appeared to be HLA-restricted, and the HLA associations seemed to be driven largely by CMV exposure. Most TCR sequences were seen in very few donors, while some public TCRs were found in many individuals. Some IMGT-functional V segments, including TRBV6-2 and TRBV6-3, could not be told apart with the 87-base-pair reads, so those segments were excluded. A later analysis found that TCR association rates varied across HLA loci, with DRB1 alleles showing the most associated TCRs and HLA-C alleles the fewest.

There are 11 amino acids in the CDR3, from cysteine to phenylalanine inclusive. Only CDR3 DNA remains: 33 bases, in frame from the first base. CDR1 and CDR2, per the germline V gene (reference sequence), are DFQATT and SNEGSKA. V loses 7 bases, J loses 8 bases, and the germline ends lie 11 bases apart. Comment on this clone: Its antigen target is currently unknown. Qualities for individual bases were not recorded, and no much larger clone is one base off.

Libraries came from the immunoSEQ multiplex PCR assay. A mixture of 60 forward primers for TCR Vbeta segments and 13 reverse primers for TCR Jbeta segments was used in the multiplex PCR. Amplification of the CDR3 region of rearranged TCR beta genes was performed with a multiplex PCR assay on genomic DNA. On the Illumina HiSeq System, the amplified TCR beta libraries were sequenced as 87-base-pair reads. Under the source paper's analysis protocol: Across the 500 to 750 repertoires, a later analysis counted approximately 83 million unique TCR beta chains, 9.5 million to 12 million of which were shared by at least two donors. To remove PCR and sequencing errors, raw reads were error-corrected and collapsed into unique sequences using a nearest-neighbor algorithm that merged closely related sequences. Alignment of CDR3 sequences to IMGT reference sequences was used to assign V, D and J gene segments. For a sequence to be retained, a match of at least six nucleotides to both a V gene segment and a J gene segment was required. Rearrangements were called productive when the CDR3 lacked stop codons and stayed in frame with V and J; all others were non-productive. CDR3 was defined by IMGT convention, running from the second conserved V-encoded cysteine to the conserved J-encoded phenylalanine. In an earlier analysis of around 570 of the donors, sequences lacking an unambiguous match to a single V gene segment were excluded. An earlier analysis of several hundred of the donors called V segments functional above 56.7% productive rearrangements and segregating when the between-donor standard deviation exceeded 5%. A statistical classification framework was built to diagnose cytomegalovirus status from the catalog of TCR beta chain sequences. In a later analysis, V and J genes were assigned by comparing TCR nucleotide sequences against IMGT/GENE-DB human TR gene sequences. A later analysis assigned CDR3 sequences and most-parsimonious VDJ recombination scenarios with the TCRdist pipeline. In a later analysis, each TCR beta chain was defined by its CDR3 amino acid sequence together with its V-gene family, and reads without a unique V-gene family were excluded. To address suspected cross-contamination and a sequencing artifact, a later analysis removed several hundred highly shared, low-generation-probability nucleotide sequences. In a later analysis, a clonal expansion index was calculated for each public chain from normalized within-repertoire ranks of inferred template counts. Generation probabilities in a later analysis came from a VDJ recombination model fitted to out-of-frame rearrangements, and those results were checked against IGoR. In a later analysis, TCR-TCR, TCR-HLA and TCR-CMV co-occurrence was scored with hypergeometric tests, and a repertoire-size bias correction was applied to TCR pairs. In a later analysis, false discovery rates were estimated by permuting HLA or CMV assignments 20 times. In a later analysis, co-occurring TCRs were grouped with DBSCAN, and TCRdist sequence similarity was added when clustering was performed within HLA-allele-positive subsets. For co-occurrence clustering, repertoires with fewer than 30,000 or more than 120,000 public chains were excluded, along with roughly five repertoires with anomalous nucleotide sharing. TCRdb re-hosts the immuneACCESS table, in-frame sequences only. Its copies lack some clones; in the studies checked, an unresolved V gene accounts for under half of them, and the cause for the rest is not known. That table supplies the V and J calls and clone size; D and trimming were determined from the DNA. The table for this sample lists over 150,000 clones; around four fifths of them were counted only once. Clones ranked in the top ten supply under 2% of the sample.

The sequence links TRBV20-1 to TRBJ1-4; the D gene identity is not certain. The sequence came from a woman aged 18-30 years in good health and CMV-seronegative. What was sequenced was PBMCs. CDR3 loop: CSVRGREKLFF. The nucleotides read TGCAGTGTCCGAGGCAGAGAAAAACTGTTTTTT.